This T cell receptor beta chain was documented in a study of identifying expanded T cells in peripheral blood. Broader study findings: About 1.2 clones differed between technical replicates, versus around 15 and 19 over time.

As regards this clone: Its specificity is unknown.

Profiled with immunoSEQ multiplex PCR; TCRdb holds only in-frame clones, not every one. The table lists some 91,000 clones, around 89% of them singletons. The length of the CDR3 is 13 residues. Germline loops: CDR1 PRHDT, CDR2 FYEKMQ (reference sequence). Between the trimmed V and J ends, which lost 6 bases and 8 bases, there was a span of 16 bases. Sample: blood. The chain couples TRBV13 to TRBJ1-2, with D possibly TRBD1 on 6 matching bases. The receptor was derived from a person aged 18-70 years in good health. CDR3 residues: CASREGGIEGYTF. CDR3 bases: TGTGCCAGCAGGGAAGGGGGAATAGAGGGCTACACCTTC.